This T cell receptor (beta chain) was sequenced during a study of low-dose radiotherapy and immunotherapy resistance in tumors. Study as a whole: Every two weeks patients got nivolumab 240 mg flat dose, plus ipilimumab 1 mg/kg every six weeks, intravenously.

The CDR3 spans 15 residues. Germline CDR1 is LNHNV and CDR2 is YYDKDF (reference sequence). Trimming removed 1 base from V and 7 bases from J; junction bases left unmatched: 7. This clonotype was observed a few times. Alpha and beta chains were covered, as first-strand cDNA relied on TRAV- and TRBV-specific primers. Amplification, which lasted around 18 PCR cycles, used a constant-region primer and V-primer adapter to amplify TCRs. One entry per CDR3 protein, called by TCRdb with MiXCR from the reads. The table lists about 10,000 distinct CDR3 sequences, about two fifths of them singletons, with 5.5% to 6.5% in the top ten.

The V and J genes are TRBV15 and TRBJ2-3; 8 bases are shared with TRBD1. The clonotype originates from a human donor with advanced metastatic prostate, ovarian, gallbladder or colorectal cancer (not recorded which). This table probably holds off-target reads from a library built for another chain. CDR3 region: CATSRGAQGANTQYF. The CDR3 DNA is TGTGCCACCAGCAGAGGCGCCCAGGGGGCAAATACGCAGTATTTT.